A single sample gave rise to the 13 T cell receptor beta chains below, sequenced in a study of siplizumab effects on memory and regulatory T cells. These TCRs' antigens remain unknown. TCRdb's table, derived via immunoSEQ multiplex PCR, lists solely in-frame clones and lacks some. This sample carries about 9,900 clones, roughly 40% of them seen once, and the ten largest clones take 8% to 9%. Cells of the mixed lymphocyte reaction were cocultured at 37 degrees C for 5 to 6 days. Source material: CFSE-low (dividing) CD4+ T cells sorted from an allogeneic mixed lymphocyte reaction. These receptors were obtained from a human donor in good health; the cells came from an allogeneic mixed lymphocyte reaction.

The V gene is TRBV6-5, the J gene TRBJ2-1; 11 bases fit TRBD2. With 3 bases clipped from V and 3 bases from J, the junction kept 4 bases outside the gene matches. Germline values: CDR1 MNHEY, CDR2 SVGAGI. The CDR3 loop spans 16 amino acids. CDR3 sequence (DNA): TGTGCCAGCAGTTATCGAACTAGCGGGAGCTACAATGAGCAGTTCTTC. Protein sequence: CASSYRTSGSYNEQFF.

This rearrangement joins TRBV18 to TRBJ2-5, with unresolved D. Germline CDR1 is KGHSH and CDR2 is LQKENI. With 6 bases removed from V and 5 bases from J, the gap between germline ends came to 10 bases. This CDR3 region has 12 residues. The CDR3 loop is CASSRASETQYF. CDR3 bases: TGTGCCAGCTCTCGGGCCTCGGAGACCCAGTACTTC. The full variable domain, in which reference TRBV18 and TRBJ2-5 provide the parts outside the CDR3, is NAGVMQNPRHLVRRRGQEARLRCSPMKGHSHVYWYRQLPEEGLKFMVYLQKENIIDESGMPKERFSAEFPKEGPSILRIQQVVRGDSAAYFCASSRASETQYFGPGTRLLVL.

The chain recombines TRBV4-3 with TRBJ1-1; 9 positions match TRBD1. The CDR3 extends over 15 amino acids. The junction had 9 bases not matched to a gene; V was cut back by 4 bases and J by 6 bases. Germline assignment: CDR1 LGHNA and CDR2 YSLEER. The CDR3 spells CASSPRTGVMAEAFF. CDR3 DNA sequence: TGCGCCAGCAGCCCTAGGACAGGGGTGATGGCTGAAGCTTTCTTT.

The DNA for the CDR3 is TGTGCCAGCAGCCCCCGAGCGGGCCCCTACGAGCAGTACTTC. Translation: CASSPRAGPYEQYF. The chain is built from TRBV5-4 and TRBJ2-7; possible D gene TRBD2, 6 bases. Germline loops: CDR1 SGHNT, CDR2 YYREEE (reference sequence). With 4 bases removed from V and 2 bases from J, the gap between germline ends came to 13 bases. The CDR3 has 14 residues.

The sample holds a few counts of this clone. For the CDR3, the DNA is TGTGCCAGCAGCTTAAAGCCGGGGTACAATGAGCAGTTCTTC. Translating it yields CASSLKPGYNEQFF. The chain employs TRBV7-3 and TRBJ2-1; tentatively, D is TRBD2 (5 bases). From germline, CDR1 is SGHTA and CDR2 FQGTGA. The CDR3 loop spans 14 amino acids. V lost 1 base to trimming and J lost 4 bases, with 8 bases between them.

This clone was seen once. Additional DNA sequences in this sample encode the identical CDR3. The rearrangement links TRBV28 to TRBJ2-7; maybe TRBD2 (5 bases). V shed 2 bases and J shed 2 bases, with 10 bases lying between them. CDR1 is MDHEN and CDR2 is SYDVKM in the germline V gene. The CDR3 contains 14 residues. The CDR3, as DNA: TGTGCCAGCAGTTTAAAGCTAGCTGCCTACGAGCAGTACTTC. Translated, it gives CASSLKLAAYEQYF.

The V gene is TRBV5-1, the J gene TRBJ1-5, with 9 bases that match TRBD1. The ends lost 2 bases at V and 4 bases at J; junction bases unmatched: 1. CDR1 is SGHRS, CDR2 YFSETQ, per germline. The CDR3 is made up of 14 amino acids. The CDR3 spells CASSFGTGNQPQHF. The CDR3 region has the DNA TGCGCCAGCAGCTTTGGGACAGGGAATCAGCCCCAGCATTTT.

The genes are TRBV28 and TRBJ1-6; the D gene is possibly TRBD1 (6 bases). Germline V gives CDR1 MDHEN, CDR2 SYDVKM. This CDR3 is built from 15 residues. V lost 6 bases, J lost 6 bases, and 15 bases lay in between. The CDR3 nucleotides read TGTGCCAGCAGCCCTCGGGGGGCAAGTAATTCACCCCTCCACTTT. Translating gives CASSPRGASNSPLHF.

V and J are TRBV6-1 and TRBJ1-1, with TRBD1 as a possible D gene (5 bases). Germline V gives CDR1 MNHNS, CDR2 SASEGT. Deletions cut 6 bases from V and 4 bases from J, with 15 bases between. CDR3 length: 14 amino acids. The CDR3: CASRSRVSRTEAFF. CDR3 nucleotide sequence: TGTGCCAGCAGGAGCAGGGTATCGCGCACTGAAGCTTTCTTT.

This chain joins TRBV12-5 and TRBJ2-1, with D possibly matching TRBD2 (7 bases). The germline V gene encodes CDR1 LGHNT and CDR2 FRNRAP. This CDR3 comprises 14 residues. The V gene lost 6 bases and the J gene lost 6 bases, with 15 bases spanning the gap. The CDR3 is CASGRGRERNEQFF. In DNA form, the CDR3 reads TGTGCTAGTGGGAGGGGGAGGGAGCGCAATGAGCAGTTCTTC. The complete variable domain, with remaining parts taken from reference TRBV12-5 and TRBJ2-1, reads DARVTQTPRHKVTEMGQEVTMRCQPILGHNTVFWYRQTMMQGLELLAYFRNRAPLDDSGMPKDRFSAEMPDATLATLKIQPSEPRDSAVYFCASGRGRERNEQFFGPGTRLTVL.

This clone counts as medium-sized. The gene calls are TRBV6-1 and TRBJ1-5; D possibly corresponds to TRBD1 (5 bases). Germline V gene sequence: CDR1 MNHNS, CDR2 SASEGT. Trimming cost V 6 bases and J 4 bases, with 7 bases left between them. The CDR3 runs to 12 residues. The CDR3 DNA follows: TGTGCCAGCAGGGGACCGAATCAGCCCCAGCATTTT. Translating gives CASRGPNQPQHF.

V usage is TRBV7-9 and J usage is TRBJ1-3; no clear D gene. CDR1 SEHNR and CDR2 FQNEAQ come from the germline V gene (reference sequence). Trimming removed 2 bases from V and 0 bases from J, with 8 bases in between. This CDR3 region has 15 residues. This CDR3 reads CASSLYYSSGNTIYF. DNA for the CDR3: TGTGCCAGCAGCTTATACTACAGCTCTGGAAACACCATATATTTT.

This clone came up a few times. The V call is TRBV2, the J call TRBJ2-2; D call uncertain. Germline V lookup: CDR1 SNHLY, CDR2 FYNNEI. Trimming removed 8 bases at V and 4 bases at J, with 14 bases between. This CDR3 region has 14 residues. Here the CDR3 reads CASRGIVGTGELFF. CDR3 bases: TGTGCCAGCCGTGGGATTGTCGGCACCGGGGAGCTGTTTTTT.